This TCR beta chain is drawn from a study of cytomegalovirus exposure and HLA in healthy donors. PCR involved 60 Vbeta and 13 Jbeta primers. Assay used: immunoSEQ multiplex PCR; TCRdb lists only in-frame clones, some missing. The sample shows some 190,000 clones, over 60% of them seen only once. A word on this clone: Its antigen is not known.

Germline V gene lookup returns CDR1 LNHDA and CDR2 SQIVND (reference sequence). This CDR3 has 14 amino acids. V trimming: 3 bases; J trimming: 11 bases; junction bases outside the gene matches: 7. Study-wide results and limits: Presence/absence analyses assumed roughly uniform sequencing depth across donors.

Sequenced input: PBMCs. The TCR originated in a woman aged 40 to 49 in good health and CMV-seronegative. This rearrangement joins TRBV19 to TRBJ2-7; 13 bases are a match to TRBD2. CDR3 nucleotides: TGTGCCAGTAGTATCAGCAGGACTAGCGGGAGAAAGTACTTC. It codes for CASSISRTSGRKYF.